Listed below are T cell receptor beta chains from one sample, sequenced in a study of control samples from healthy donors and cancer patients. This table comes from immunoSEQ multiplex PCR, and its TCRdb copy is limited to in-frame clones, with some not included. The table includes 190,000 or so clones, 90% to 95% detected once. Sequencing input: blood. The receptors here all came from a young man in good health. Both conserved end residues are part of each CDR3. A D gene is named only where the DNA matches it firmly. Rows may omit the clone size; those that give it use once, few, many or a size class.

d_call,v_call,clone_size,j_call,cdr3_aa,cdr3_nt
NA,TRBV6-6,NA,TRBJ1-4,CASSYSMEATNEKLFF,TGTGCCAGCAGTTACTCCATGGAGGCAACTAATGAAAAACTGTTTTTT
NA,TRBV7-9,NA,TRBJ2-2,CASSLVLLEFGGELFF,TGTGCCAGCAGCTTAGTGTTACTAGAGTTTGGCGGGGAGCTGTTTTTT
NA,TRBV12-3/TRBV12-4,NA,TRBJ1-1,CASSLDIAMEAFF,TGTGCCAGCAGTTTAGATATTGCCATGGAAGCTTTCTTT
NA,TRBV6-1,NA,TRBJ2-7,CASSEVTPYEQYF,TGTGCCAGCAGTGAAGTTACACCCTACGAGCAGTACTTC
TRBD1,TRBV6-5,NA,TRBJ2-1,CASRSRTGYNEQFF,TGTGCCAGCAGATCCCGGACAGGATACAATGAGCAGTTCTTC
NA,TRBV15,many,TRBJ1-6,CATSSAPHSPLHF,TGTGCCACCAGCAGCGCCCCCCATTCACCCCTCCACTTT
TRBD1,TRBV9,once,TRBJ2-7,CASSRDSSYEQYF,TGTGCCAGCAGCCGGGACAGCTCCTACGAGCAGTACTTC
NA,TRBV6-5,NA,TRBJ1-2,CASSRGYGYTF,TGTGCCAGCAGTCGGGGCTATGGCTACACCTTC
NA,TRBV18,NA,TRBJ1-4,CASSPMGTATNEKLFF,TGTGCCAGCTCACCAATGGGGACTGCAACTAATGAAAAACTGTTTTTT
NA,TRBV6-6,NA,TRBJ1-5,CASSPDRSGGNQPQHF,TGTGCCAGCAGCCCCGATCGCTCGGGGGGCAATCAGCCCCAGCATTTT
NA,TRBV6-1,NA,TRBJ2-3,CASSEDEGTADTQYF,TGTGCCAGCAGTGAGGATGAGGGGACTGCAGATACGCAGTATTTT
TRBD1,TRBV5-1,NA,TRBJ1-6,CASSLEQGSSSPLHF,TGCGCCAGCAGCCTAGAACAGGGGTCCTCCTCACCCCTCCACTTT
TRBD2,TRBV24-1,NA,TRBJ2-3,CATSESSGGPVTDTQYF,TGTGCCACCAGTGAGTCTAGCGGGGGGCCGGTCACAGATACGCAGTATTTT